These 13 T cell receptor beta chains came from one sample sequenced in a study of control samples from healthy donors and cancer patients. TCRdb's table, derived via immunoSEQ multiplex PCR, lists solely in-frame clones and lacks some. The repertoire has 40,000 to 55,000 clones, roughly 93% of them found once; the top ten carry around a quarter. The specimen sequenced was PBMCs. All receptors come from a woman aged 45-60 years with head and neck cancer.

This chain connects TRBV25-1 to TRBJ2-3; 11 nucleotides match TRBD2. The trim removed 4 bases at V and 5 bases at J, leaving 8 bases unmatched. The CDR3 covers 16 residues. Germline V gene sequence: CDR1 MGHDK, CDR2 SYGVNS. The DNA of the CDR3 is TGTGCCAGCAGTGGACCGGGACTAGCGGATCGAGATACGCAGTATTTT. It encodes CASSGPGLADRDTQYF.

The rearrangement joins TRBV2 to TRBJ1-6, with D maybe TRBD1 (5 bases). V lost 2 bases, J lost 10 bases, and 15 bases lay in between. CDR1 SNHLY and CDR2 FYNNEI come from the germline V gene. The CDR3 extends over 15 amino acids. The CDR3 loop reads CASSERADPGSPLHF. The CDR3 region has the DNA TGTGCCAGCAGTGAAAGAGCGGACCCAGGGTCACCCCTCCACTTT.

This chain joins TRBV3-1 (or the pseudogene TRBV3-2) and TRBJ2-3, with D possibly matching TRBD2 (6 bases). The CDR3 is 13 residues long. V was cut by 0 bases and J by 11 bases, with 12 bases left in between. Per the germline V gene, CDR1 is LGHDT and CDR2 is YNNKEL (reference sequence). Written as DNA, the CDR3 is TGTGCCAGCAGCCAAGATCACCTGCGGGAGCAGTATTTT. Its protein product is CASSQDHLREQYF.

This clone has just one count. This chain links TRBV7-2 with TRBJ1-1; unclear D gene. The CDR3 totals 14 residues. Trimming took off 3 bases at V and 1 base at J, with 9 bases between the two ends. Germline V lookup: CDR1 SGHTA, CDR2 FQGNSA. CDR3 region: CASSFSVTNTEAFF. The CDR3 DNA is TGTGCCAGCAGCTTTAGCGTTACGAACACTGAAGCTTTCTTT. Full variable domain (rest looked up from reference TRBV7-2 and TRBJ1-1): GAGVSQSPSNKVTEKGKDVELRCDPISGHTALYWYRQSLGQGLEFLIYFQGNSAPDKSGLPSDRFSAERTGGSVSTLTIQRTQQEDSAVYLCASSFSVTNTEAFFGQGTRLTVV.

This clone was observed once. V and J are TRBV27 and TRBJ2-7; D may be TRBD1 or TRBD2 (5 bases each). Germline V gives CDR1 MNHEY, CDR2 SMNVEV (reference sequence). This CDR3 contains 15 residues. The germline V and J ends were trimmed by 4 bases and 5 bases, with 18 bases remaining between them. CDR3 in amino acids: CASSSPRAGTDEQYF. In nucleotides, the CDR3 is TGTGCCAGCAGTTCTCCCCGAGCAGGGACCGACGAGCAGTACTTC.

The rearrangement uses TRBV15 and TRBJ2-4; 10 nucleotides match TRBD1. The CDR3 consists of 20 residues. The V gene's germline CDR1 is LNHNV and CDR2 YYDKDF (reference sequence). With V trimmed by 2 bases and J by 0 bases, 13 bases remained unmatched. The CDR3 sequence: CATSRLRDRGRYLAKNIQYF. The CDR3 region has the DNA TGTGCCACCAGCAGACTAAGGGACAGGGGCCGTTACTTAGCCAAAAACATTCAGTACTTC.

This rearrangement joins TRBV15 to TRBJ2-6; 8 bases fit TRBD1. The CDR3 consists of 15 residues. Germline V gene data show CDR1 as LNHNV and CDR2 as YYDKDF (reference sequence). J gave up 4 bases and V 3 bases, and 2 bases lay outside the gene matches. For the CDR3, the DNA is TGTGCCACCAGCAGGGGGACAGGCGGGGCCAACGTCCTGACTTTC. This sequence encodes CATSRGTGGANVLTF.

The chain couples TRBV5-4 to TRBJ2-7; 8 bases are shared with TRBD1. The CDR3 loop spans 15 amino acids. Losses at the gene ends were 4 bases for V and 0 bases for J; bases not matched to a gene: 6. Germline-derived CDR1 and CDR2 are SGHNT and YYREEE (reference sequence). The CDR3 nucleotides read TGTGCCAGCAGCGAAGGACAGGGCAGCTCCTACGAGCAGTACTTC. Residues: CASSEGQGSSYEQYF.

The chain links TRBV5-4 to TRBJ1-1, with 7 bases lining up with TRBD1. Per the germline V gene, CDR1 is SGHNT and CDR2 is YYREEE (reference sequence). The CDR3 sequence is 15 residues long. V dropped 4 bases and J dropped 2; count of bases not matched to a gene: 8. The CDR3 DNA follows: TGTGCCAGCAGCCCTACCGGACAGGTCAACACTGAAGCTTTCTTT. This gives the protein CASSPTGQVNTEAFF.

The CDR3 nucleotides read TGTGCCAGCAGTGAAGCGGACAGGGTGTATAGCAATCAGCCCCAGCATTTT. Its translation: CASSEADRVYSNQPQHF. This sequence joins TRBV6-1 and TRBJ1-5; 8 bases line up with TRBD1. The CDR3 sequence is 17 residues long. Germline assignment: CDR1 MNHNS and CDR2 SASEGT. Trimming at V came to 0 bases and at J to 0 bases, leaving 4 bases not matched to a gene.

J is TRBJ2-7 and V is TRBV13, with TRBD1 identical over 10 bases. J gave up 1 base and V 4 bases, and 4 bases lay outside the gene matches. This CDR3 contains 15 residues. Germline CDR1 reads PRHDT; CDR2 reads FYEKMQ (reference sequence). CDR3 region: CASSWGTGDSYEQYF. The CDR3 coding sequence is TGTGCCAGCAGCTGGGGGACAGGGGATTCCTACGAGCAGTACTTC.

The chain employs TRBV7-9 and TRBJ1-6; TRBD1 is a possible D gene (6 bases). The germline V gene has CDR1 SEHNR and CDR2 FQNEAQ (reference sequence). The CDR3 runs to 15 residues. V lost 10 bases to trimming and J lost 7 bases, with 20 bases between them. CDR3 in DNA: TGTGCCATCCCCCCCCCGGGGGCGCGGAATTCACCCCTCCACTTT. It codes for CAIPPPGARNSPLHF. The whole variable domain, filled in from reference TRBV7-9 and TRBJ1-6, reads DTGVSQNPRHKITKRGQNVTFRCDPISEHNRLYWYRQTLGQGPEFLTYFQNEAQLEKSRLLSDRFSAERPKGSFSTLEIQRTEQGDSAMYLCAIPPPGARNSPLHFGNGTRLTVT.

V usage is TRBV7-8 and J usage is TRBJ2-3, with D perhaps TRBD2 (5 bases). The germline CDR1 and CDR2 sequences are SGHVS and FQNEAQ. CDR3 length: 15 amino acids. Trimming shortened V by 3 bases and J by 2 bases, and 12 bases separated the two germline ends. DNA for the CDR3: TGTGCCAGCAGCTTCACGGGGATGTACACAGATACGCAGTATTTT. Translated, it gives CASSFTGMYTDTQYF.